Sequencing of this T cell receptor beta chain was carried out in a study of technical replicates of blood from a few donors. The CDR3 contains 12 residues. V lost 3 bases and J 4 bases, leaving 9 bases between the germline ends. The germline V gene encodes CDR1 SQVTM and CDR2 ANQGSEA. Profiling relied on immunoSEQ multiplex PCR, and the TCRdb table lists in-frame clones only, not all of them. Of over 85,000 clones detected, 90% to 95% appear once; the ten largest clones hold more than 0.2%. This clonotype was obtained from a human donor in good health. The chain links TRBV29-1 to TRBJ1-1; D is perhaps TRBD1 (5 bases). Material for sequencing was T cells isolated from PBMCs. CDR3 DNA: TGCAGCGTTGAGGTAGGGGCCACTGAAGCTTTCTTT. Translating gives CSVEVGATEAFF.